This T cell receptor beta chain was identified in a study of cytomegalovirus exposure and HLA in healthy donors. A few counts support this clone. What it recognizes is unknown. 13 Jbeta primers and 60 Vbeta primers were used for the PCR. The repertoire was sequenced with immunoSEQ multiplex PCR; TCRdb's copy has only in-frame clones and lacks some. Of around 54,000 clones in the sample, more than 65% were seen once. Broader study findings: The study recorded 160 or so TCR beta chains that were cytomegalovirus-associated.

V was pared by 2 bases and J by 2 bases, with 14 bases between. Germline CDR1 and CDR2: SGHVS and FQNEAQ. The CDR3 consists of 16 residues. Sequencing input: PBMCs. This chain connects TRBV7-8 to TRBJ2-3; the D gene is possibly TRBD2 (6 bases). The origin of this receptor is a woman aged 18-30 years in good health and CMV-seronegative. The CDR3 region is CASSLRLGGNTDTQYF. The CDR3 region has the DNA TGTGCCAGCAGCTTACGACTAGGAGGTAACACAGATACGCAGTATTTT. Based on the CDR3 plus reference TRBV7-8 and TRBJ2-3, the full variable domain is GAGVSQSPRYKVAKRGQDVALRCDPISGHVSLFWYQQALGQGPEFLTYFQNEAQLDKSGLPSDRFFAERPEGSVSTLKIQRTQQEDSAVYLCASSLRLGGNTDTQYFGPGTRLTVL.